One sample yielded the 2 T cell receptor beta chains listed below, sequenced in a study of T cell responses to AZD1222 COVID-19 vaccine. The assay was immunoSEQ multiplex PCR, and TCRdb's table has in-frame clones only and misses some. The table includes approximately 60,000 clones, roughly 80% detected once. Specimen: peripheral blood, collected on day 0 of AZD1222 vaccination. The source is an adult in good health.

The gene calls are TRBV28 and TRBJ1-1; D uncertain. V shed 4 bases and J shed 4 bases, with 7 bases lying between them. Germline lookup yields CDR1 MDHEN and CDR2 SYDVKM. This CDR3 is built from 12 residues. The CDR3 DNA follows: TGTGCCAGCAGTTCTTTCGCCACTGAAGCTTTCTTT. Translated, it gives CASSSFATEAFF.

The chain links TRBV4-2 to TRBJ2-7, with D possibly matching TRBD2 (6 bases). The germline CDR1 and CDR2 sequences are LGHNA and YNFKEQ. Trimming cost V 1 base and J 3 bases, with 22 bases left between them. This CDR3 has 18 residues. The CDR3 sequence is CASSQVARGPEAFYEQYF. The CDR3 nucleotides are TGTGCCAGCAGCCAAGTGGCGCGGGGCCCTGAGGCGTTCTACGAGCAGTACTTC.